Listed below are T cell receptor beta chains from one sample, sequenced in a study of T cell repertoires in cytomegalovirus infection. Via MiXCR, TCRdb re-called the reads, giving one row per CDR3 protein. The table lists 160,000 or so distinct CDR3 sequences, 15% to 20% of them singletons. Sequencing input: CD8+ T cells from PBMCs. Receptors originate from a human donor in good health (CMV status not recorded). Some clones in this sample may be carry-over from other donors' samples. Both conserved end residues are part of each CDR3. The D gene is left open where the match is weak. A row's size may be missing; if present it is once, few, many or a size class.

>.|few|TRBV11-3|TRBJ2-3
CASSRGHSGDTQYF
TGTGCCAGCAGCCGGGGGCATTCAGGTGATACGCAGTATTTT
>.|few|TRBV6-2/TRBV6-3|TRBJ2-1
CASSNANEQFF
TGTGCCAGCAGTAATGCCAATGAGCAGTTCTTC
>TRBD1|.|TRBV7-8|TRBJ1-5
CASSLTTGARQPQHF
TGTGCCAGCAGCTTGACGACAGGGGCAAGGCAGCCCCAGCATTTT
>.|few|TRBV7-8|TRBJ2-5
CASSFLVDPQYF
TGTGCCAGCAGCTTTCTCGTAGATCCCCAGTACTTC
>.|many|TRBV10-3|TRBJ2-1
CAISEKMAVSSYNEQFF
TGTGCCATCAGTGAGAAAATGGCGGTGAGCTCCTACAATGAGCAGTTCTTC
>TRBD2|.|TRBV6-2/TRBV6-3|TRBJ2-3
CASSYPPRTSGDTDTQYF
TGTGCCAGCAGTTACCCCCCACGGACTAGCGGGGACACAGATACGCAGTATTTT
>.|few|TRBV11-2|TRBJ2-6
CASSSVRRHRSSGANVLTF
TGTGCCAGCAGCTCCGTACGTCGCCACAGGAGCTCTGGGGCCAACGTCCTGACTTTC
>.|.|TRBV19|TRBJ1-2
CASKSRQDLFGYTF
TGTGCCAGTAAATCCCGACAGGACCTTTTTGGCTACACCTTC
>TRBD2|.|TRBV7-2|TRBJ2-5
CASSLDPPAGGLETQYF
TGTGCCAGCAGCTTAGATCCCCCAGCGGGGGGGCTGGAGACCCAGTACTTC
>TRBD2|.|TRBV6-6|TRBJ2-5
CASSSLAGDLQETQYF
TGTGCCAGCAGTTCTCTAGCGGGGGACCTCCAAGAGACCCAGTACTTC